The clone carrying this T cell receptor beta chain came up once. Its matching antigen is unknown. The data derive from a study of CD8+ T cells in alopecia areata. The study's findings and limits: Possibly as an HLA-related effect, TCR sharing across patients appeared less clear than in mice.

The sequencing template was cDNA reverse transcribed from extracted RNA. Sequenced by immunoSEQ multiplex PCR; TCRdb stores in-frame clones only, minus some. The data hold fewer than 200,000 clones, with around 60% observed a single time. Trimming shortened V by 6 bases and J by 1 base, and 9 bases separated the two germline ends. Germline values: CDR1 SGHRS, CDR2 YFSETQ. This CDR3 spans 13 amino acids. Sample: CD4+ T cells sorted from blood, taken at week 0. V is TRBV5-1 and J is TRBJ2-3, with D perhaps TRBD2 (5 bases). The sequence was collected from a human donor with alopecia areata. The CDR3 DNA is TGCGCCAGCATGAGGGTGGGCACAGATACGCAGTATTTT. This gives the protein CASMRVGTDTQYF.